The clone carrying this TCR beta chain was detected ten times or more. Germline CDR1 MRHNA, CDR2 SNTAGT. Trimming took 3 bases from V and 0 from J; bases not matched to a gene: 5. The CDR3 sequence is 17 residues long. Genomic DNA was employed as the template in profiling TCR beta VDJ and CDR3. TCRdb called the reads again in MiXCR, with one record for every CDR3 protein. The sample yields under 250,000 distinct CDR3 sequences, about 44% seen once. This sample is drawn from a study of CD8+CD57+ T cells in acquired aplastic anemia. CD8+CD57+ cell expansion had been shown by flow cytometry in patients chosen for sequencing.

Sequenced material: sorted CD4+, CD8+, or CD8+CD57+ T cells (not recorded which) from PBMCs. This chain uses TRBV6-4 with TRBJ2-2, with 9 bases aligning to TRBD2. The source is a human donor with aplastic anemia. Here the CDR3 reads CASSDSSGGANTGELFF. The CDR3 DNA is TGTGCCAGCAGTGATAGTAGCGGGGGTGCGAACACCGGGGAGCTGTTTTTT.